What follows is one T cell receptor (beta chain) and its context. It lacks a known antigen. Within one base of it there is no much larger clone, and no base qualities were kept. Sequencing of the TRB variable region was done with the immunoSEQ hsTCRB v3.0 assay at survey level resolution. A depth of roughly 35,000-55,000 T-cell genomes per sample was targeted for TRB sequencing. An Illumina MiSeq with a v3 150-cycle kit was used to sequence the pooled TRB libraries. For the original study's pipeline: Repertoire analysis ran in R within a reproducible Nextflow workflow covering QC, data transformation and analysis. Custom analyses were implemented in LymphoSeq2, an R package for AIRR-Seq data exploration. After excluding a few samples that yielded fewer than 5000 total TRB sequences, 190 or so HIV repertoires remained for analysis. Of the roughly 180 retained HIV repertoires, roughly 61 were collected before and approximately 130 after ART initiation. Repertoires were downsampled to 5000 TRB nucleotide sequences, and summary statistics were averaged over 100 downsampling iterations. Only TRB sequences with CDR3 regions of at least seven amino acids were retained for analysis. Two measures captured diversity: a Shannon entropy-derived clonality score and the Gini coefficient. In the repertoire networks, any two of the top 5000 CDR3 amino acid sequences were linked whenever the two sequences differed by an edit distance of one. For TRB CDR3 amino acid sequences, GLIPH2 was used to predict antigen specificity groups and MHC restriction. To flag known CMV, EBV, HIV or tissue antigen associations, CDR3 amino acid sequences were matched against VDJdb and McPAS-TCR. Pre-ART, post-ART and control groups were compared with Wilcoxon signed-rank tests and Holm-Bonferroni correction. Held by TCRdb, this immuneACCESS table contains in-frame sequences only and omits some clones. Under half of the omission traces to an unresolved V gene where checked; the cause of the rest is unknown. V, J and clone size were drawn from that table, and D and trimming were deduced from the DNA. In all, the sample holds about 29,000 clones, and roughly 93% of those were seen once. Of the sample, 10% falls within the top ten clones.

The data were taken from a study of long-term antiretroviral therapy in people with HIV (dated by TCRdb to between 2021 and 2022). A note on the overall study: The earliest samples were collected about a decade before the 2015 WHO recommendation for immediate ART, when ART was typically delayed until CD4 counts fell. Whether ART initiation and durable HIV suppression were associated with changes in peripheral blood TRB repertoire composition and diversity was tested in a retrospective serial study. From a few dozen adults with confirmed HIV infection, the cohort provided 150 to 200 cryopreserved PBMC samples, gathered serially across a mean of approximately six years (range 1-12). Eleven of the 30 participants with HIV were female. No cross-contamination during QIAcube processing turned up in test extractions that ran a monoclonal T-cell line alongside around 34 polyclonal samples. Broad study findings and their caveats: Limited PBMC availability meant only the TCR beta chain was sequenced, without alpha chain pairing. Starting ART was linked to a significant rise in TRB diversity, yet even with long-term ART the diversity remained significantly lower than in transplant donor controls. No data were available on ART adherence, viral resistance or therapy changes, limiting inferences about post-ART repertoire changes. The samples span the years 2004 to 2017, and the ART regimens used at that time may not be as effective as current regimens. CDR3 length ranges in HIV repertoires were narrower than in controls, and network structure suggested an antigen-experienced repertoire with only a slight naive shift after ART. Because pre-ART samples had limited cell numbers, unsorted PBMC were profiled rather than sorted CD4+ and CD8+ T cells. Expanded TRB clones identified before ART initiation dominated the repertoire across all time points, though the dominance fluctuated and decreased in many PLHIV after ART.

Participants were included only if at least one PBMC sample before ART initiation and at least two post-ART samples were available. All participants with HIV were treated in the United States of America. Before DNA extraction, cryopreserved samples of about 0.9-11 million PBMC were thawed and then washed. At the time of the earliest PBMC sample, participants with HIV were aged between 23 and 54 years. Per participant, PBMC samples came from 1-4 timepoints prior to ART initiation and 2-8 timepoints following ART initiation, for a median of 7 samples. Serial HIV viral load, CD4+ T-cell count, ART history and demographic data were obtained for every participant. Genomic DNA was extracted from unsorted PBMC with a Qiagen kit on a QIAcube, processed in batches of 12 samples. The junction carries 15 bases between V and J, which are trimmed by 3 bases and 6 bases respectively. Looking up the germline V gene (reference sequence) yields CDR1 WNHNN and CDR2 SYGVQD. The CDR3 goes from the cysteine to the phenylalanine over 14 residues. Only CDR3 DNA is held: 42 bases, read in frame from base 1.

The V gene is TRBV10-1 and the J gene is TRBJ2-7; TRBD2 is perhaps the D gene, given 6 matching bases. This receptor was identified in a man aged 35 to 55 with HIV. This material consisted of unsorted PBMCs, taken 6.2 years after starting antiretroviral therapy. The sequenced DNA is TGCGCCAGCAGTGATGGGGGGACGGTCCGCGAGCAGTACTTC. Its amino acids are CASSDGGTVREQYF.